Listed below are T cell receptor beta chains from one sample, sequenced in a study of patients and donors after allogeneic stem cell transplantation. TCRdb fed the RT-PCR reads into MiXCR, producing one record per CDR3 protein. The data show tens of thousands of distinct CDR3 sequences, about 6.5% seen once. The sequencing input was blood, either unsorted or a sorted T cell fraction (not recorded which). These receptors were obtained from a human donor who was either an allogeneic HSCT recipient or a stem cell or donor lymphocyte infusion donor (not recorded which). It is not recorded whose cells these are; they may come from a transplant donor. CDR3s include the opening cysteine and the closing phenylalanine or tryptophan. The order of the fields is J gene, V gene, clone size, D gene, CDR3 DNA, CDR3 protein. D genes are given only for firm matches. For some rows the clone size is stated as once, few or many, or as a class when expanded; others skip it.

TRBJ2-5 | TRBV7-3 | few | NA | TGTGCCAGCAGCTTACTCGGGGGTGGGGAGACCCAGTACTTC | CASSLLGGGETQYF
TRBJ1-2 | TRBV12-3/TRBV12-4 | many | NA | TGTGCCAGCAGTTTATGGGATTCGGGTGGCTACACCTTC | CASSLWDSGGYTF
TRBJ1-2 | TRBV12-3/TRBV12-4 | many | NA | TGTGCCAGCAAGGGTCTTCCTTGGGGCTACACCTTC | CASKGLPWGYTF
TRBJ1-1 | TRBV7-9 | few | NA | TGTGCCAGCAGCTTACCGGGGGCAGGGGAGAATGAAGCTTTCTTT | CASSLPGAGENEAFF
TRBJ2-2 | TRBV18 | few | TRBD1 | TGTGCCAGCTCATCGACAGGGCGGAACACCGGGGAGCTGTTTTTT | CASSSTGRNTGELFF
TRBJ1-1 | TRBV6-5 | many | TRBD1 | TGTGCCAGCAGTTACTCGGACAGGGGGAACACTGAAGCTTTCTTT | CASSYSDRGNTEAFF
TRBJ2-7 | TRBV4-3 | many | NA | TGCGCCAGCAGCCAAGGGTGGGGCGCAAGTCAGTACTTC | CASSQGWGASQYF
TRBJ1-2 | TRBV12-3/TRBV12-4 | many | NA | TGTGCCAGCAGTTTTGGGGACTATGGCTACACCTTC | CASSFGDYGYTF
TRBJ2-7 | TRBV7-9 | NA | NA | TGTGCCAGCAGCCGAGACGGGTACGAGCAGTACTTC | CASSRDGYEQYF
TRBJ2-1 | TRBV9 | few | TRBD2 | TGTGCCAGCAGCGTCTGTGGGCTAGCGGGAGCCTGTGAGCAGTTCTTC | CASSVCGLAGACEQFF